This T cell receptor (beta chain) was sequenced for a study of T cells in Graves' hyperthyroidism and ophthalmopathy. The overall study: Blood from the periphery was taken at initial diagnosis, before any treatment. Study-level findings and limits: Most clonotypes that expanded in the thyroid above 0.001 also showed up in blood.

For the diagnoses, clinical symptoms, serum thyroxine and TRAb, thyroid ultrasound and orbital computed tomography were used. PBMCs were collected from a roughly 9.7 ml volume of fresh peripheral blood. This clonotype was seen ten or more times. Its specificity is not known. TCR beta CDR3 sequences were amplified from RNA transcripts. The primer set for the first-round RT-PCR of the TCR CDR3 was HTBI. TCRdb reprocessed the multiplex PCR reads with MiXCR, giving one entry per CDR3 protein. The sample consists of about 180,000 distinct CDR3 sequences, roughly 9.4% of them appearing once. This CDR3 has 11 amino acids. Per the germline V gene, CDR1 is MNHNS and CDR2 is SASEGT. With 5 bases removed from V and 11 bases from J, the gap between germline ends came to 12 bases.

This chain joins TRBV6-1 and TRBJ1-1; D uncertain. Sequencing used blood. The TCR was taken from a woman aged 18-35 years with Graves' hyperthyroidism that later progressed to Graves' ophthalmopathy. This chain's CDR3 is CASSLASGAFF. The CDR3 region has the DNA TGTGCCAGCAGTCTTGCATCTGGGGCTTTCTTT.